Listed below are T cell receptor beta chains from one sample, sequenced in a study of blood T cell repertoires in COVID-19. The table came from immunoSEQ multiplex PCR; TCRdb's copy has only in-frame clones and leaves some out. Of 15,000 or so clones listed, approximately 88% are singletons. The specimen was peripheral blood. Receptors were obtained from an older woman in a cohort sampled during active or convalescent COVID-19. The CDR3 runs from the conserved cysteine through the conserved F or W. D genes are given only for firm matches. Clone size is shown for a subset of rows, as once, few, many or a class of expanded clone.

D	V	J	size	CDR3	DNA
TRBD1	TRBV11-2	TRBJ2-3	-	CASSLVGRGIDTQYF	TGTGCCAGCAGCTTAGTTGGCAGGGGGATAGATACGCAGTATTTT
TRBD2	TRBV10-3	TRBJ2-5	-	CAISESKLAGGETQYF	TGTGCCATCAGTGAGTCGAAACTAGCGGGGGGAGAGACCCAGTACTTC
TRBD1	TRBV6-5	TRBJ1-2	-	CASSYSTGSLQGYTF	TGTGCCAGCAGTTACTCGACAGGGTCCCTCCAGGGCTACACCTTC
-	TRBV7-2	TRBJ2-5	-	CASSLVWRGTQYF	TGTGCCAGCAGCTTAGTATGGAGGGGGACCCAGTACTTC
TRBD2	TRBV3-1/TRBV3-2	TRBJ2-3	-	CASSQGRGGLDTQYF	TGTGCCAGCAGCCAAGGGCGGGGGGGCTTAGATACGCAGTATTTT
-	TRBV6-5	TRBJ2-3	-	CASSPDREAQYF	TGTGCCAGCAGCCCAGACAGAGAGGCGCAGTATTTT
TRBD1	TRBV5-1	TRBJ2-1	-	CASSWSGQGESEQFF	TGCGCCAGCAGTTGGTCGGGACAGGGTGAATCTGAGCAGTTCTTC
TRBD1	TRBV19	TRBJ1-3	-	CASSIGLFSRDRVFRNTIYF	TGTGCCAGTAGTATAGGTCTGTTCAGCCGGGACAGGGTGTTTCGGAACACCATATATTTT
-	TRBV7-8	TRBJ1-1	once	CASSRPVRARNTEAFF	TGTGCCAGCAGCCGTCCCGTCAGGGCCCGGAACACTGAAGCTTTCTTT
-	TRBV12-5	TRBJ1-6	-	CASGPQGAQTKLGNSPLHF	TGTGCTAGTGGTCCGCAAGGGGCCCAAACCAAGTTGGGGAATTCACCCCTCCACTTT
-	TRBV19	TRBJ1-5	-	CASSIQGVGQPQHF	TGTGCCAGTAGTATACAGGGCGTTGGTCAGCCCCAGCATTTT
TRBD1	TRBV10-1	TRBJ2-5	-	CASSKTTGTLVTQYF	TGCGCCAGCAGCAAGACGACAGGGACATTGGTGACCCAGTACTTC
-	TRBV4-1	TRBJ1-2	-	CASSQLLNYGYTF	TGCGCCAGCAGCCAACTCCTTAACTATGGCTACACCTTC
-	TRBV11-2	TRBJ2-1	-	CASSLGRGTRYNEQFF	TGTGCCAGCAGCTTAGGGCGGGGGACAAGGTACAATGAGCAGTTCTTC
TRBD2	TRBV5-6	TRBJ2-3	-	CASSKRGGADTQYF	TGTGCCAGCAGCAAGCGGGGGGGCGCAGATACGCAGTATTTT
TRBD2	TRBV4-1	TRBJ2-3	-	CASSRAGEGRSDTQYF	TGCGCCAGCAGCCGGGCTGGGGAGGGAAGGTCAGATACGCAGTATTTT
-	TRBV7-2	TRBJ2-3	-	CASSLLAHPTDTQYF	TGTGCCAGCAGCTTATTAGCCCACCCAACAGATACGCAGTATTTT
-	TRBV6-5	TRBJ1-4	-	CASSYFRTGLNEKLFF	TGTGCCAGCAGTTACTTTAGAACAGGGTTGAATGAAAAACTGTTTTTT
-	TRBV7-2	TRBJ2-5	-	CASSFGGAPETQYF	TGTGCCAGCAGCTTTGGGGGCGCCCCGGAGACCCAGTACTTC
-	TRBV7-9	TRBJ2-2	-	CASSPDRRPNTGELFF	TGTGCCAGCAGCCCTGACAGGAGACCGAACACCGGGGAGCTGTTTTTT
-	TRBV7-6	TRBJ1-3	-	CASSLGGYLTGNTIYF	TGTGCCAGCAGCTTGGGGGGATACTTGACCGGAAACACCATATATTTT
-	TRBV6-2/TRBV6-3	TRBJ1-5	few	CASRPPGLRESNQPQHF	TGTGCCAGCAGGCCTCCTGGTCTTCGGGAAAGCAATCAGCCCCAGCATTTT
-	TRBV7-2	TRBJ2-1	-	CASSLDAGRWEQFF	TGTGCCAGCAGCTTAGATGCGGGGCGATGGGAGCAGTTCTTC
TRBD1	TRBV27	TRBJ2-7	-	CASSLADRGHEQYF	TGTGCCAGCAGTTTGGCTGACAGGGGCCACGAGCAGTACTTC
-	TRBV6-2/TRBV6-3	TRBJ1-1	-	CASSYNTVTEAFF	TGTGCCAGCAGTTATAATACAGTTACTGAAGCTTTCTTT
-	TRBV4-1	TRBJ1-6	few	CASSQDSRSYNSPLHF	TGCGCCAGCAGCCAGGACAGTCGCTCCTATAATTCACCCCTCCACTTT
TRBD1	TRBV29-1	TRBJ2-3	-	CSVPGTGGDTQYF	TGCAGCGTTCCCGGGACAGGCGGAGATACGCAGTATTTT
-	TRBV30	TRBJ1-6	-	CAWSVRGMDSPLHF	TGTGCCTGGAGTGTACGGGGGATGGATTCACCCCTCCACTTT
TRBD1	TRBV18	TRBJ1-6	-	CASSPPRTGPLHF	TGTGCCAGCTCACCACCAAGGACAGGGCCCCTCCACTTT
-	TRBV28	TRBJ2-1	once	CASSLLGAGNEQFF	TGTGCCAGCAGTTTGCTTGGGGCTGGGAATGAGCAGTTCTTC
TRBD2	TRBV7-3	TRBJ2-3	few	CASSLGAGGSTDTQYF	TGTGCCAGCAGCTTAGGAGCGGGGGGTAGCACAGATACGCAGTATTTT
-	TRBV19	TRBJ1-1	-	CASSIQGWGTEAFF	TGTGCCAGTAGTATTCAGGGTTGGGGCACTGAAGCTTTCTTT
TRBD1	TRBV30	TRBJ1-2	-	CAWTRDRGYGYTF	TGTGCCTGGACCAGGGACAGGGGCTATGGCTACACCTTC
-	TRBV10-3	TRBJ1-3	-	CAISESAGTGARAIYF	TGTGCCATCAGTGAGTCCGCAGGGACTGGGGCCCGCGCCATATATTTT
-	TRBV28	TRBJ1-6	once	CASSPRVSSYNSPLHF	TGTGCCAGCAGTCCGCGGGTGAGCTCCTATAATTCACCCCTCCACTTT
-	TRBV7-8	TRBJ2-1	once	CASSRGHYNEQFF	TGTGCCAGCAGCCGAGGTCACTACAATGAGCAGTTCTTC
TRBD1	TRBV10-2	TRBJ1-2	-	CASSESQGTAFGYTF	TGCGCCAGCAGTGAGTCACAGGGGACCGCCTTTGGCTACACCTTC
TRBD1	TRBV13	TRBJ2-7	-	CASSSTGVYEQYF	TGTGCCAGCAGCTCGACAGGGGTCTACGAGCAGTACTTC
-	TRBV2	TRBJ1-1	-	CASSISGSTEAFF	TGTGCCAGCAGTATAAGCGGTAGCACTGAAGCTTTCTTT
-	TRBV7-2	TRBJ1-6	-	CASSQLWGRVGNSPLHF	TGTGCCAGCAGCCAGCTCTGGGGCAGGGTGGGAAATTCACCCCTCCACTTT
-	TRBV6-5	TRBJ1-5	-	CASTSRVNQPQHF	TGTGCCAGCACAAGCCGGGTCAATCAGCCCCAGCATTTT
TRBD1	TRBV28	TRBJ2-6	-	CASSPLPGQGAEGANVLTF	TGTGCCAGCAGTCCCCTCCCGGGACAGGGGGCGGAGGGGGCCAACGTCCTGACTTTC
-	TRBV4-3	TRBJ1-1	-	CASSQDPPGGAATEAFF	TGCGCCAGCAGCCAAGATCCTCCCGGGGGGGCGGCCACTGAAGCTTTCTTT
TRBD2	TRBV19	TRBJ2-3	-	CASSAGTSGGAFDTQYF	TGTGCCAGTAGTGCCGGGACTAGCGGGGGGGCCTTCGATACGCAGTATTTT
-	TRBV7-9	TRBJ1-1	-	CASSLDLGGPRGNTEAFF	TGTGCCAGCAGCTTAGATCTAGGCGGCCCTCGAGGGAACACTGAAGCTTTCTTT
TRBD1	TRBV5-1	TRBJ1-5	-	CASSLAGGDQPQHF	TGCGCCAGCAGCTTGGCAGGGGGCGATCAGCCCCAGCATTTT
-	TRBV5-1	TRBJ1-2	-	CASSLAPTGPNYGYTF	TGCGCCAGCAGCTTGGCCCCGACAGGCCCTAACTATGGCTACACCTTC
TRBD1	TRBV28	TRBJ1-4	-	CASSLKTGVEKLFF	TGTGCCAGCAGTTTAAAAACAGGGGTCGAAAAACTGTTTTTT
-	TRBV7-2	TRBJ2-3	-	CASSLPRVSTDTQYF	TGTGCCAGCAGCTTACCGCGGGTAAGCACAGATACGCAGTATTTT
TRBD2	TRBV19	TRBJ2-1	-	CASSYFGGASNEQFF	TGTGCCAGTAGTTATTTCGGGGGGGCCTCTAATGAGCAGTTCTTC
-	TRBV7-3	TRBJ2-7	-	CASSLDGQSYEQYF	TGTGCCAGCAGCTTAGACGGACAGAGTTACGAGCAGTACTTC
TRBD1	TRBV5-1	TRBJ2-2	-	CASSLDREVGTGELFF	TGCGCCAGCAGCCTAGACAGGGAAGTGGGGACCGGGGAGCTGTTTTTT
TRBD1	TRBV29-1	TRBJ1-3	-	CSVPGQGSSKAGNTIYF	TGCAGCGTCCCCGGACAGGGGAGTTCTAAGGCTGGAAACACCATATATTTT
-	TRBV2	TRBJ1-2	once	CASQRAVYGYTF	TGTGCCAGCCAGCGGGCAGTCTATGGCTACACCTTC
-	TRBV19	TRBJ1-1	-	CASAGRARDTEAFF	TGTGCCAGTGCCGGGAGGGCGAGGGACACTGAAGCTTTCTTT
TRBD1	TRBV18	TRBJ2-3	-	CASSRTGGTDTQYF	TGTGCCAGCTCGCGGACAGGGGGGACAGATACGCAGTATTTT
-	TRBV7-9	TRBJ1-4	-	CASSLGRVSEKLFF	TGTGCCAGCAGCTTAGGCAGGGTCAGTGAAAAACTGTTTTTT
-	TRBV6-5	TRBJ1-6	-	CASNGGSNSPLHF	TGTGCCAGCAATGGAGGGAGTAATTCACCCCTCCACTTT
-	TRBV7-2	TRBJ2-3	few	CASSIADTQYF	TGTGCCAGCAGCATCGCAGATACGCAGTATTTT